These 9 T cell receptor beta chains came from one sample sequenced in a study of blood T cells in healthy people across ages. Then a second PCR, running roughly 7 to 11 cycles, was carried out with a sample-barcoded 5' primer and a J-beta primer mix. In TCRdb, the 5' RACE reads were re-called with MiXCR into one record per CDR3 protein. The sample shows about 1 million distinct CDR3 sequences, 40% to 55% of them seen only once. The sample taken for sequencing was blood. The receptors derive from a woman aged 55-70 years in good health.

This clonotype showed up just a few times. The chain has TRBV7-2 and TRBJ2-1, with TRBD1 identical over 8 bases. Gene TRBJ2-7 matches the end of the DNA better, so the J call may be wrong. CDR1 SGHTA and CDR2 FQGNSA come from the germline V gene. This CDR3 spans 16 amino acids. Here the CDR3 DNA reads TGTGCCAGCAGCTCCCCGGGACAGGTCCTCTACAATGAGCAGTACTTC. Amino acids: CASSSPGQVLYNEQYF.

This clonotype was counted between two and nine times. The J gene is TRBJ2-3, the V gene TRBV6-6, with 9 nucleotides matching TRBD1. V lost 7 bases to trimming and J lost 9 bases; unmatched junction nucleotides: 17. Germline-derived CDR1 and CDR2 are MNHNY and SVGAGI (reference sequence). CDR3 length: 16 amino acids. CDR3 region: CASKSWLQGAPGTQYF. CDR3 nucleotides: TGTGCCAGCAAGAGTTGGTTACAGGGGGCGCCCGGGACGCAGTATTTT.

The chain recombines TRBV5-1 with TRBJ1-6; tentative D call: TRBD1 (5 bases). Germline loops: CDR1 SGHRS, CDR2 YFSETQ. The CDR3 spans 17 residues. The germline V and J ends were trimmed by 2 bases and 3 bases, with 15 bases remaining between them. CDR3 loop: CASSFETAYGYNSPLHF. The CDR3 nucleotides read TGCGCCAGCAGCTTTGAGACAGCCTACGGCTATAATTCACCCCTCCACTTT.

V is TRBV10-3 and J is TRBJ1-1; 9 bases match TRBD1. From germline, CDR1 is ENHRY and CDR2 SYGVKD. The CDR3 spans 13 residues. Germline trimming cut 10 bases from V and 1 base from J; bases unmatched to any gene: 4. The CDR3 reads CASAGQGNTEAFF. CDR3 DNA sequence: TGTGCCAGCGCGGGACAGGGGAACACTGAAGCTTTCTTT.

The CDR3 loop is CASSRDRQTEQYF. CDR3 bases: TGTGCCAGCAGCCGGGACAGGCAAACCGAGCAGTACTTC. This chain uses TRBV7-7 with TRBJ2-5; 8 bases fit TRBD1. The end of the DNA fits TRBJ2-7 better, so the J call may be wrong. CDR1 is SSHAT, CDR2 FNYEAQ, per germline (reference sequence). The CDR3 runs 13 residues.

The chain is built from TRBV27 and TRBJ1-6, with D hard to call. CDR1 is MNHEY, CDR2 SMNVEV, per germline (reference sequence). The CDR3 runs 13 residues. The V and J ends lost 7 bases and 7 bases respectively, with 11 bases between them. CDR3 region: CASTGHGNSPLHF. The CDR3 DNA sequence: TGTGCCAGCACCGGGCATGGGAATTCACCCCTCCACTTT.

The rearrangement joins TRBV7-9 to TRBJ2-5; TRBD2 might be the D (5 bases). Germline values: CDR1 SEHNR, CDR2 FQNEAQ (reference sequence). The V gene lost 5 bases and the J gene lost 1 base, with 14 bases spanning the gap. The CDR3 length is 15 residues. CDR3 in DNA: TGTGCCAGCAGCCCCTTTGGGAGCGCCCAAGAGACCCAGTACTTC. As protein: CASSPFGSAQETQYF.

A remark on this clonotype: Possible read error: a much larger clone is one base away. The V call is TRBV7-9, the J call TRBJ2-7; 9 nucleotides align to TRBD2. The CDR3 is 14 amino acids. Germline V gives CDR1 SEHNR, CDR2 FQNEAQ (reference sequence). The CDR3, as DNA: TGTGCCAGCAGCATAGCGGGAGTCGGCAACGAGCAGTACTTC. Residues: CASSIAGVGNEQYF.

Details on this clonotype: Just one base apart from a much larger clone, this may be a read error. The CDR3 does not close with the conserved phenylalanine or tryptophan, likely indicating a read error. The V gene is TRBV5-1, the J gene TRBJ2-5; no clear D. This CDR3 spans 16 amino acids. Germline V gene data show CDR1 as SGHRS and CDR2 as YFSETQ. V was trimmed by 2 bases and J by 5 bases, leaving 19 bases between them. The CDR3 bases are TGCGCCAGCAGCTTACATGGCGCCGGTCTTCAGGAGACCCAGTACGTC. Residues: CASSLHGAGLQETQYV.